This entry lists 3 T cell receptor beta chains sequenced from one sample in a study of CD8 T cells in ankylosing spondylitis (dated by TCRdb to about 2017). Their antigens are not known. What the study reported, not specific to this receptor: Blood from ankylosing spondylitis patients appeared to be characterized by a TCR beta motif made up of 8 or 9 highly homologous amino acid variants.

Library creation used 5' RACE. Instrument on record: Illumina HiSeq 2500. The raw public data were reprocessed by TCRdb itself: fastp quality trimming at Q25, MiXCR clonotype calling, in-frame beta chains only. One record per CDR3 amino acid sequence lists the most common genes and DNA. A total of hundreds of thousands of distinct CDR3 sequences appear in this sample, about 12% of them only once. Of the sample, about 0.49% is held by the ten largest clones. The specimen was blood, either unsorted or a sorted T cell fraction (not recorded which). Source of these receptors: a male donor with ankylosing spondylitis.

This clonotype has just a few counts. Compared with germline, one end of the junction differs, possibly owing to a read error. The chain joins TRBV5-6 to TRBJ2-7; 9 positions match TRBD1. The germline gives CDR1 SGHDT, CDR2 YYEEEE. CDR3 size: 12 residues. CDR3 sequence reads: CASSLSRDRALF. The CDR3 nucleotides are TGTGCCAGCAGCTTGTCCCGGGACAGGGCCCTCTTC.

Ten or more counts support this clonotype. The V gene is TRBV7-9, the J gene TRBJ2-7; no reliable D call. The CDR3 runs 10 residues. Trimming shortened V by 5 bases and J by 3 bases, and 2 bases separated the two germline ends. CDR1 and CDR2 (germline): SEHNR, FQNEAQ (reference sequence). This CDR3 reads CASSGYEQYF. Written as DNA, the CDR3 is TGTGCCAGCAGCGGCTACGAGCAGTACTTC.

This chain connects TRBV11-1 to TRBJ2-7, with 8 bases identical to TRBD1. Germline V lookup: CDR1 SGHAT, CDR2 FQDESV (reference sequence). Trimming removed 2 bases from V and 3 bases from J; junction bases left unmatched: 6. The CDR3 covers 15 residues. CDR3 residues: CASSLRTGSFYEQYF. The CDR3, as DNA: TGTGCCAGCAGCTTAAGGACAGGGTCGTTCTACGAGCAGTACTTC.